Listed below are T cell receptor beta chains from one sample, sequenced in a study of cytomegalovirus exposure and HLA in healthy donors. Assay: immunoSEQ multiplex PCR; the TCRdb copy retains only in-frame clones and omits some. The top ten hold over 6.5% of the sample, which has approximately 130,000 clones, approximately 85% seen once. Sequenced material: PBMCs. The receptors come from a woman aged 30 to 39 in good health and CMV-seropositive. Both conserved end residues are part of each CDR3.

>18|TRBJ2-7|TRBV5-1
CASSFQQPGLAGGYEQYF
>12|TRBJ1-5|TRBV15
CATSRANQPQHF
>15|TRBJ2-7|TRBV28
CASSLTGGQSYEQYF
>20|TRBJ1-4|TRBV5-1
CASSLQPLQRGLATNEKLFF
>15|TRBJ2-7|TRBV5-1
CASSLETGGRYEQYF
>14|TRBJ2-2|TRBV9
CASSEEPRGGELFF
>17|TRBJ1-1|TRBV6-1
CASSAGNRDSPNTEAFF
>14|TRBJ2-5|TRBV5-6
CASSFGRGGETQYF
>14|TRBJ2-5|TRBV30
CARGGRGLWETQYF
>13|TRBJ1-2|TRBV2
CASSATGSYGYTF
>15|TRBJ2-7|TRBV28
CASSLASGRAHEQYF
>12|TRBJ2-7|TRBV14
CASSRSADEQYF
>11|TRBJ1-1|TRBV20-1
CSAPEVTEAFF
>18|TRBJ2-3|TRBV5-1
CASSLAGIAGASGGTQYF
>15|TRBJ1-4|TRBV27
CASSNLRDRGEKLFF
>12|TRBJ2-4|TRBV5-6
CASSLGTGFEYF
>14|TRBJ2-7|TRBV6-6
CASRYKTGVFEQYF
>14|TRBJ1-3|TRBV9
CASSPRDSGNTIYF
>14|TRBJ1-1|TRBV19
CASRNQGFITEAFF
>11|TRBJ1-1|TRBV6-6
CASNPGTEAFF
>14|TRBJ1-2|TRBV6-6
CASSLTGNGDGYTF
>13|TRBJ1-6|TRBV5-1
CASRGQDNSPLHF
>17|TRBJ2-7|TRBV28
CASSLPSLPRDSYEQYF
>12|TRBJ1-2|TRBV6-1
CASSQPGGRPHF
>12|TRBJ2-1|TRBV5-1
CASSFDRGEQFF
>15|TRBJ1-6|TRBV5-1
CASSLWGQTNSPLHF
>19|TRBJ2-3|TRBV1
CTSTSSNRAGGAGTDTQYF
>15|TRBJ1-2|TRBV5-4
CASSETSGAWDGYTF
>16|TRBJ2-2|TRBV4-1
CASSQLAGRESGELFF
>14|TRBJ2-1|TRBV2
CASLELAGYNEQFF
>16|TRBJ2-3|TRBV11-3
CASSLTRDREPDTQYF
>15|TRBJ2-3|TRBV7-2
CASSLGLAGWDTQYF
>15|TRBJ2-7|TRBV27
CASSLSTGSSYEQYF
>14|TRBJ2-5|TRBV15
CATSNSGGKETQYF
>17|TRBJ1-2|TRBV28
CASSLDPGLGANYGYTF
>15|TRBJ2-2|TRBV19
CASKPGQGYTGELFF
>14|TRBJ2-1|TRBV5-1
CASSLQGAGNEQFF
>16|TRBJ2-1|TRBV13
CASSFLAGGLYNEQFF
>16|TRBJ1-5|TRBV25-1
CASIGTGVDGDQAQHF
>15|TRBJ2-5|TRBV25-1
CATRNSLAGEETQYF
>14|TRBJ1-3|TRBV5-1
CASSLVSSGNTIYF
>15|TRBJ1-1|TRBV10-3
CAISEGTYMSTEAFF
>15|TRBJ2-1|TRBV6-5
CASSYSLAGANEQFF
>16|TRBJ2-5|TRBV2
CASRPRSGGSWETQYF
>15|TRBJ1-1|TRBV10-3
CAISDFPQGETEAFF
>15|TRBJ1-1|TRBV6-5
CASTLAGTANTEAFF
>15|TRBJ1-5|TRBV27
CASRFYGEGDQPQHF
>19|TRBJ2-5|TRBV28
CASILGQGISSGERETQYF
>13|TRBJ1-5|TRBV6-1
CASAGVANQPQHF